The sequence of this T cell receptor beta chain was determined in a study of blood T cell repertoires in COVID-19. Across the whole study: From T cells, B-cell-depleted T cells, or PBMCs came the material, which was cDNA or gDNA.

Sequencing was performed with immunoSEQ multiplex PCR; in TCRdb, only in-frame clones are kept and a portion is missing. The sample records 290,000 or so clones, 75% to 95% being singletons. This TCR derives from a woman in her 30s who had recovered from COVID-19. Material: PBMCs or T cells enriched from blood (not recorded which).

This CDR3 reads CASSLGLAGGLSKNIQYF. DNA for the CDR3: TGTGCCAGTAGTTTGGGACTAGCGGGAGGGCTATCCAAAAACATTCAGTACTTC. V and J are TRBV19 and TRBJ2-4; 16 bases fit TRBD2. Per the germline V gene, CDR1 is LNHDA and CDR2 is SQIVND (reference sequence). This CDR3 spans 18 amino acids. The V gene end was trimmed by 5 bases and the J gene end by 2 bases; junction bases not matched to a gene: 6.